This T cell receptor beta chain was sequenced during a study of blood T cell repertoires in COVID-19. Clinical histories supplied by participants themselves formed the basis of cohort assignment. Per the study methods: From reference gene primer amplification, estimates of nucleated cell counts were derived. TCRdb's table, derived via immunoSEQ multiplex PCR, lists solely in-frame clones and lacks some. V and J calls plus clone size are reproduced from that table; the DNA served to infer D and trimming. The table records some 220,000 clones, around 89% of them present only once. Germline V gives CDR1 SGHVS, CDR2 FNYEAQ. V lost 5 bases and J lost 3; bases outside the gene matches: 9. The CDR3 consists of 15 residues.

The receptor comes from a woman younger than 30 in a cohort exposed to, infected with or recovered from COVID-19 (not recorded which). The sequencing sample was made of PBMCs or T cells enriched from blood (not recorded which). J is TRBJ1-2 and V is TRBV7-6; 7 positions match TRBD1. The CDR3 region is CASSQGSRGDYGYTF. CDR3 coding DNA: TGTGCCAGCAGCCAAGGGAGCAGGGGGGACTATGGCTACACCTTC. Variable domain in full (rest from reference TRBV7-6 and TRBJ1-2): GAGVSQSPRYKVTKRGQDVALRCDPISGHVSLYWYRQALGQGPEFLTYFNYEAQQDKSGLPNDRFSAERPEGSISTLTIQRTEQRDSAMYRCASSQGSRGDYGYTFGSGTRLTVV.